This entry features one T cell receptor beta chain sequence. Its antigen is unknown. No per-base quality is available; no much larger clone lies one base away. The source of the sample is a study of blood T cell repertoires in COVID-19 (dated by TCRdb to about 2020). About the investigation overall: The collaborator samples originated in the United States, Italy and Spain and spanned the acute and convalescent phases of COVID-19. The sample metadata nearly always contained a de-identified subject ID, COVID-19 status, age in years and sex. The prospective study material was composed of cDNA or gDNA derived from T cells, B-cell-depleted T cells, or PBMCs. The dataset comprised deeply sampled blood TCRbeta repertoires from subjects exposed to, actively infected with, or recovered from COVID-19. HLA class I and class II types, where available, came from metadata supplied by the sample provider rather than from assay-based typing. Samples came from the ongoing ImmuneRACE study (first 160 participants) plus 1,254 subjects from 6 global collaborators. The repertoires were made available in a free public database intended to serve as a resource for research on the immune response to SARS-CoV-2. General study outcomes and caveats: The quantity of clinical and demographic metadata differed by source and by participant and was supplied without curation.

Each collaborating institution followed its own protocols to collect whole blood in K2EDTA tubes. For TCRbeta analysis, collaborators shipped samples in one of three forms: frozen whole blood, isolated PBMCs, or DNA extracted from either of those sample types. The immunoSEQ Assay, a bias-controlled multiplex PCR, was used to amplify TCRbeta CDR3 regions from genomic DNA. The original methods were these. Within the assay, amplification of reference gene primers was used to estimate how many nucleated cells each sample contained. To quantify the absolute abundance of each unique TCRbeta CDR3 rearrangement, sequence reads were collapsed and filtered. For each sample, productive Simpson clonality was calculated as the square root of Simpson's diversity index across productive rearrangements. In its TCRdb copy, this immuneACCESS table keeps in-frame sequences only and misses some clones. Where compared with another copy, unresolved V genes explain less than half of these, and the others have no known cause. That table supplies the V and J calls and clone size; D and trimming were determined from the DNA. This sample holds roughly 38,000 clones; around 80% were observed only once. Jointly, the top ten make up 30% to 45% of the sample.

Material: peripheral blood. This clonotype originated in a man aged 35 to 55 with active or convalescent COVID-19.

The DNA reads as follows: TGCGCCAGCAGATCGACAGGATACGGCTCCTACAATGAGCAGTTCTTC. Its protein reads: CASRSTGYGSYNEQFF. This chain is built from TRBV5-1 and TRBJ2-1; matching of 6 bases hints at TRBD1 as the D gene. From a lookup of the germline V gene, CDR1 and CDR2 are SGHRS and YFSETQ. V and J lose 5 bases and 0 bases, and a span of 15 bases separates them. From the cysteine through the phenylalanine, the CDR3 covers 16 amino acids. CDR3 DNA is the only sequence kept; it has 48 bases, read in frame from the first base. Supplemented by the reference TRBV5-1 and TRBJ2-1 proteins around the CDR3, the complete variable domain is KAGVTQTPRYLIKTRGQQVTLSCSPISGHRSVSWYQQTPGQGLQFLFEYFSETQRNKGNFPGRFSGRQFSNSRSEMNVSTLELGDSALYLCASRSTGYGSYNEQFFGPGTRLTVL.